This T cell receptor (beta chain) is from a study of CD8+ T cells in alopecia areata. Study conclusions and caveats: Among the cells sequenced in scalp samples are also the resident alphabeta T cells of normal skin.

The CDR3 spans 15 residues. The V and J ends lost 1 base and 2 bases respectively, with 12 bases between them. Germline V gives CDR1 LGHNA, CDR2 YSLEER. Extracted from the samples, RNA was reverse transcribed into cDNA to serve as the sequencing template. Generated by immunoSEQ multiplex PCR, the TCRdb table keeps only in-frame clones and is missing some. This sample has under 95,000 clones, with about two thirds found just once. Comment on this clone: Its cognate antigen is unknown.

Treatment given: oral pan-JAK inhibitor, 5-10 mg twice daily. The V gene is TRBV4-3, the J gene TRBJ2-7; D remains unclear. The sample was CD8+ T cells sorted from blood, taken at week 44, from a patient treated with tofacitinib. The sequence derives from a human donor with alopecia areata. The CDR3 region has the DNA TGCGCCAGCAGCCAAGGGTCCGGGCCAACCTACGAGCAGTACTTC. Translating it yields CASSQGSGPTYEQYF.